This T cell receptor (beta chain) originates from a study of shared clonotypes between healthy human individuals. General study points: A few donors shared about 5% of their naive CD4 clonotypes. Researchers sampled blood only, noting tissue repertoires likely differ.

The assay was run at deep level. The data were produced by immunoSEQ multiplex PCR, yet TCRdb's version contains in-frame clones alone and is incomplete. The sample holds approximately 99,000 clones; approximately 70% are singletons and the top ten take approximately 25%. A note on this clone: Antigen: not known.

CDR3 length equals 15 residues. Germline V gene data show CDR1 as SQVTM and CDR2 as ANQGSEA. Between the trimmed V and J ends, which lost 0 bases and 0 bases, there was a span of 12 bases. Combining CD45RO+ cells with CCR7-negative CD45RA+ TemRA cells gave CD8 memory. Material: memory CD8+ T cells sorted from blood. This sample's subset: CD45RO+ cells pooled with CCR7-negative TemRA cells. This sequence joins TRBV29-1 and TRBJ2-7, with a weak D call TRBD1 (5 bases). This clonotype was obtained from a woman aged 30 to 39 in good health. CDR3 protein: CSVEDGAQASYEQYF. CDR3 DNA: TGCAGCGTTGAAGATGGGGCACAGGCCTCCTACGAGCAGTACTTC.